This T cell receptor (beta chain) was recorded in a study of cytomegalovirus exposure and HLA in healthy donors (TCRdb year 2017). Concerning the study at large: According to a later analysis, one platform produced both the 100 to 150 validation repertoires and the approximately 670 repertoires of the first cohort. Besides the first cohort of roughly 660 subjects, a separate validation cohort made up of some 110 different subjects was used. The study was designed to test whether signatures of past pathogen exposure could be identified by cataloging public T cell receptors. To predict cytomegalovirus infection status, the study combined high-throughput TCR immunosequencing, statistical association of individual TCRs with disease status, and machine learning. The paper's findings and limits, for the study overall: Across donors, most TCR sequences were observed very rarely, whereas some public TCRs were present in many individuals. The classifier was reported to diagnose cytomegalovirus status with high specificity and sensitivity in both the original cohort and the validation cohort. The authors suggested that the approach could potentially be generalized to other disease states and immunological phenotypes. In vitro tests confirmed that a few of the cytomegalovirus-associated TCR beta chains recognize cytomegalovirus antigens. A later analysis lacked HLA typing for the validation cohort, so it scored co-occurrence in that cohort across all 130 or so repertoires. In the study, about 150 TCR beta chains were listed as associated with cytomegalovirus. In a later analysis, TCRs clustered in the first cohort were found to also tend to co-occur in the approximately 120 validation repertoires, with about 93% of cluster scores above 0.

With regard to this clone: It has no known antigen specificity. No base-level quality is on record; no much larger clone is a single base apart.

Donors formed part of the validation cohort, which comprised 120 subjects and was distinct from the first cohort of under 850 subjects. The library was produced with the immunoSEQ multiplex PCR assay. Per the source publication's procedure: To diagnose cytomegalovirus status from the catalog of TCR beta chain sequences, a statistical classification framework was built. TCRdb obtained this table from immuneACCESS and retained in-frame rearrangements with V and J assigned. These tables miss some clones; where compared with another copy, unresolved V genes account for less than half of the shortfall, and the remainder is unexplained. D and trimming were read from the DNA, whereas the V and J calls and clone size are those reported in that table. For this sample there are about 150,000 clones; roughly 90% appear just once. Approximately 20% of the sample lies in the top ten. The germline V gene gives CDR1 as SGHTA and CDR2 as FQGNSA. Germline trimming: 5 bases from V, 12 bases from J; junction bases outside gene matches: 9. From cysteine to phenylalanine, the CDR3 is 12 amino acids long. The sequence is cut down to CDR3 DNA, 36 bases in frame from base 1.

This TCR was recovered from a man between 18 and 35 years old in good health and CMV-seropositive. Sequencing was carried out using PBMCs. The chain is encoded by TRBV7-2 joined to TRBJ2-7; the central 8 bases match TRBD2. The CDR3 region has the sequence CASSPREGPGYF. Read as DNA, the sequence is TGTGCCAGCAGCCCCCGGGAGGGCCCTGGGTACTTC.